This T cell receptor beta chain was recovered during a study of neurological immune-mediated disorders. The V segment lost 1 base and the J segment 4 bases; nucleotides outside the gene matches: 21. Germline assignment: CDR1 LNHNV and CDR2 YYDKDF (reference sequence). The CDR3 runs 20 residues. This clonotype was seen only a few times. One entry per CDR3 protein results from TCRdb running MiXCR on the 5' RACE reads. This table has approximately 41,000 distinct CDR3 sequences, approximately 14% appearing once. The V gene is TRBV15, the J gene TRBJ2-7; 8 bases are a match to TRBD2. Sequencing was carried out using CD4+ T cells from blood. This TCR derives from a woman in her sixties with HTLV-1-associated myelopathy (HAM/TSP). The CDR3 region has the DNA TGTGCCACCAGCAGAGCCGGGGGCTATAGAACTAGCGGAGGCCTGTACGAGCAGTACTTC. Translation gives CATSRAGGYRTSGGLYEQYF.